The rows below give T cell receptor beta chains drawn from one sample of a study of blood T cell repertoires in COVID-19. TCRdb's copy holds only in-frame clones and misses some; the assay was immunoSEQ multiplex PCR. This sample has tens of thousands of clones, with 80% to 90% found just once. Sequencing was done on a sample of peripheral blood. Source of these receptors: a human donor in a cohort sampled during active COVID-19. Both conserved end residues are trimmed from each CDR3. Fields, in order: V gene, CDR3 protein.

>TRBV7-9
ASSFWGPIEEAF
>TRBV29-1
SVTTQETQY
>TRBV4-2
ASSHTSGASTDTQY
>TRBV3-1/TRBV3-2
ASGTGGLGANVLT
>TRBV11-2
ASSLGLGSMDTQY
>TRBV6-4
ASSDFSSNYGYT
>TRBV20-1
SAHGNEQF
>TRBV10-2
ASSDRTGSYNSPLH
>TRBV11-2
ASSLATGGVYEQY
>TRBV19
ASEDRLYEQY
>TRBV18
ASSPSWGGSGNTIY
>TRBV10-1
ASGDSDEKLF
>TRBV24-1
AIGQANYGYT
>TRBV4-2
ASSQTSSSNQPQH
>TRBV10-3
AISESTAGRRSEQF
>TRBV6-5
ASQSGSSGNTIY
>TRBV2
ASSGQGGNTGELF
>TRBV18
ASSPRTSGGPTTGELF
>TRBV12-5
ASGFGRGVPDTQY
>TRBV3-1/TRBV3-2
ASSQATGGGWLGTQY
>TRBV11-3
ASSLAGFSYNEQF
>TRBV7-8
ASSFEDRGKEQY
>TRBV6-4
ASSEEGDGELF
>TRBV11-3
ASSLDFGEQF
>TRBV25-1
ASSAGPLEQY
>TRBV2
ASSEGRVTYEQY
>TRBV9
ASTRTAPYEQY
>TRBV2
ASSDSHILPSIVGTGLSYEQY
>TRBV15
ATSRSGGADLTQY
>TRBV11-2
ASSIRRGWADTQY
>TRBV7-8
ASSLGSGGSGNTIY
>TRBV11-2
ASSLDPLRDRVDQPQH
>TRBV19
ASSAPSGPNTGELF
>TRBV10-3
AISAVAGGHKFTDTQY
>TRBV5-1
ASSLDSGQQGYT
>TRBV12-3/TRBV12-4
ASSEQGSEAF
>TRBV12-3/TRBV12-4
ASTTGYEQY
>TRBV5-1
ASSIQGQGDGYT
>TRBV5-6
ASNRWAQDYGYT
>TRBV5-1
ASSPDTSSGANVLT
>TRBV5-8
ASSRGQERANEKLF
>TRBV6-1
ASNPGAAEKLF
>TRBV5-1
ASSSGHRQGATGYT
>TRBV5-5
ASSFSYTGGGDSTDTQY
>TRBV6-5
ASSPRGFSYEQY
>TRBV12-3/TRBV12-4
ASKKQGNYGYT
>TRBV30
AWSVRGETQY
>TRBV4-1
ASSQDSDNYEQY